This T cell receptor (beta chain) stems from a study of blood T cell repertoires in COVID-19. Participants were aged about 18 to 90 years from about two dozen US areas. Which cohort a participant joined came from the clinical history participants gave. Authors' methods: How many nucleated cells were present was estimated from reference gene primer amplification. Clones were sequenced by immunoSEQ multiplex PCR, and TCRdb holds only the in-frame ones, with some missing. The D gene and trimming were derived from the DNA, and the V and J assignments and clone size from that table. Of 200,000 to 250,000 clones detected, 70% to 90% appear once; the ten largest clones hold roughly 0.95%. This CDR3 is 18 amino acids long. V lost 6 bases and J lost 3, with 24 bases in between. Germline assignment: CDR1 MDHEN and CDR2 SYDVKM.

V is TRBV28 and J is TRBJ1-5; weak D call: TRBD1 (5 bases). Sequences were obtained from PBMCs or T cells enriched from blood (not recorded which). This clonotype originated in a man aged 45-65 years who had been exposed to COVID-19. For the CDR3, the DNA is TGTGCCAGCAGACTCCCTGCTCATCGGGCAGGGCTCAATCAGCCCCAGCATTTT. This sequence encodes CASRLPAHRAGLNQPQHF.